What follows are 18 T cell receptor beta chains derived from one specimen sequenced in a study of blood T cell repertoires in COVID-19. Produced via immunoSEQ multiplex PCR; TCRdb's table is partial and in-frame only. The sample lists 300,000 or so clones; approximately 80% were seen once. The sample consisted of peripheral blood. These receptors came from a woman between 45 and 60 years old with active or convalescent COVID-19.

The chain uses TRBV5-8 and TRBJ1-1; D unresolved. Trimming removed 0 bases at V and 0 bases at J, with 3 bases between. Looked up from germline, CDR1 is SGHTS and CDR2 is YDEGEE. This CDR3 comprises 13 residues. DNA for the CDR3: TGTGCCAGCAGCTTGGCCGTGAACACTGAAGCTTTCTTT. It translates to CASSLAVNTEAFF.

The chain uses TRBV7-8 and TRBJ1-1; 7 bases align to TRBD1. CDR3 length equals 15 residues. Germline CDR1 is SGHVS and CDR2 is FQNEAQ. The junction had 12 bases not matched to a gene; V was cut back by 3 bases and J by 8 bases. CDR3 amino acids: CASSLQRQGLREAFF. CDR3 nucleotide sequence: TGTGCCAGCAGCTTGCAGAGACAGGGCCTGAGGGAAGCTTTCTTT.

The CDR3 reads CASSSWGGSEAFF. In DNA, the CDR3 is TGTGCCAGCAGTTCCTGGGGGGGGAGTGAAGCTTTCTTT. The chain joins TRBV5-4 to TRBJ1-1; possibly TRBD1 for D (5 bases). V shed 5 bases and J shed 7 bases, with 15 bases lying between them. The germline CDR1 and CDR2 sequences are SGHNT and YYREEE (reference sequence). The CDR3 is made up of 13 amino acids. The full variable domain, in which reference TRBV5-4 and TRBJ1-1 provide the parts outside the CDR3, is ETGVTQSPTHLIKTRGQQVTLRCSSQSGHNTVSWYQQALGQGPQFIFQYYREEENGRGNFPPRFSGLQFPNYSSELNVNALELDDSALYLCASSSWGGSEAFFGQGTRLTVV.

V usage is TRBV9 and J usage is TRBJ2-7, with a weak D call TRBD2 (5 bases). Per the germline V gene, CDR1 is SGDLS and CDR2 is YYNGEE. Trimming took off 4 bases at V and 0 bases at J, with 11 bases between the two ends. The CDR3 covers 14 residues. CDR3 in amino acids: CASSLVGSSYEQYF. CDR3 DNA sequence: TGTGCCAGCAGCCTAGTGGGGAGCTCCTACGAGCAGTACTTC.

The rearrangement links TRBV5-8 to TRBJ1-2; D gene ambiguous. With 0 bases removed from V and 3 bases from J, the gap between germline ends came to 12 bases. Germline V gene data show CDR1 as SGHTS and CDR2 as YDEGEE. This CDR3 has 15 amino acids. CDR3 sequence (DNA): TGTGCCAGCAGCTTGGAGCCGTATCCTGACTATGGCTACACCTTC. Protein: CASSLEPYPDYGYTF.

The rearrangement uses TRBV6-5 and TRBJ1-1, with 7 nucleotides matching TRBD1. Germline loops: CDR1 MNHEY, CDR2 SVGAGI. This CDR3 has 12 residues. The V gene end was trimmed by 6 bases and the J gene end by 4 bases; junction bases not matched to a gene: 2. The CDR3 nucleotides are TGTGCCAGCAGGAGGGGGCCCACTGAAGCTTTCTTT. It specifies CASRRGPTEAFF.

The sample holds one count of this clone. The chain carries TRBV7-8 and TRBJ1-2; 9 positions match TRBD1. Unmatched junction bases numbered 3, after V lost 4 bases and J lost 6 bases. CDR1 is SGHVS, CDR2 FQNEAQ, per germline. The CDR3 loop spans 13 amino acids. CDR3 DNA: TGTGCCAGCAGCTCGACAGGGGGGGATGGCTACACCTTC. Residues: CASSSTGGDGYTF.

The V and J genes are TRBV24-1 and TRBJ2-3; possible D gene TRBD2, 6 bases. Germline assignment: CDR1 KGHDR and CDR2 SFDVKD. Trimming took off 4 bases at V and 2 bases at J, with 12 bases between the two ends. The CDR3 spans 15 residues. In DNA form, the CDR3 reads TGTGCCACCAGTGAGAGTAGCGGACCCACAGATACGCAGTATTTT. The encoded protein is CATSESSGPTDTQYF.

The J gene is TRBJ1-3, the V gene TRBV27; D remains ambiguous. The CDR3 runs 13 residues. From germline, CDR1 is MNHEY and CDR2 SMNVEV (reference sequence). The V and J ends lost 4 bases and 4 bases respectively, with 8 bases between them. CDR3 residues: CASSSSLGNTIYF. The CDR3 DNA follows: TGTGCCAGCAGTTCTTCCCTGGGAAACACCATATATTTT.

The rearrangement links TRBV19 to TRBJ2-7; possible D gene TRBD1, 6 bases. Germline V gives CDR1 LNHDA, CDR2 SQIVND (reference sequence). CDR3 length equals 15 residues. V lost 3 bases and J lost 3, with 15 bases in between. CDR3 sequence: CASSIARTAFYEQYF. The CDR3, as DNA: TGTGCCAGTAGTATCGCCCGGACAGCCTTCTACGAGCAGTACTTC.

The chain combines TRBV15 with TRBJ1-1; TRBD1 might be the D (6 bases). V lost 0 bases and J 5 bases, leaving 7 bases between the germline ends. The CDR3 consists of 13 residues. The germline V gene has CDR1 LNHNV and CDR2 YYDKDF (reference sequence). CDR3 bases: TGTGCCACCAGCAGAGACAGGGGAACTGAAGCTTTCTTT. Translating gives CATSRDRGTEAFF.

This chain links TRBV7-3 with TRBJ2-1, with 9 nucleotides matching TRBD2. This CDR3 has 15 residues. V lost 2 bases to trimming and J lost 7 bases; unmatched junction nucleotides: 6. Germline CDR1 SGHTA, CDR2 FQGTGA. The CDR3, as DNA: TGTGCCAGCAGCTTATTAGCGGGAGTGGAGAATGAGCAGTTCTTC. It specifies CASSLLAGVENEQFF.

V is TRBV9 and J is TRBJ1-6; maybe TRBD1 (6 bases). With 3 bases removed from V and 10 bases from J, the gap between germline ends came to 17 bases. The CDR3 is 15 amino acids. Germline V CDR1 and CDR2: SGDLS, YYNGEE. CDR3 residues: CASSDTGLRGSPLHF. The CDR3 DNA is TGTGCCAGCAGCGACACAGGGCTTCGTGGATCACCCCTCCACTTT.

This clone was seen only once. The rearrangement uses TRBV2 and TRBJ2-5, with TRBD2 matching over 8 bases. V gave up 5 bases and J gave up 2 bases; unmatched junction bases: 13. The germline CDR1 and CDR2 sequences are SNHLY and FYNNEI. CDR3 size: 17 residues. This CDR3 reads CASSSQPGREGQETQYF. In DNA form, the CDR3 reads TGTGCCAGCAGTTCGCAACCGGGACGGGAGGGTCAAGAGACCCAGTACTTC.

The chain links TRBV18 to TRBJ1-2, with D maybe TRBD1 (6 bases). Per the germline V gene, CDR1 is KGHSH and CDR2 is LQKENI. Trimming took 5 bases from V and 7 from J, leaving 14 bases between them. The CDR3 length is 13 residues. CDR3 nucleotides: TGTGCCAGCTCATCCAACAGGGCCGGTGGCTACACCTTC. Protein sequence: CASSSNRAGGYTF.

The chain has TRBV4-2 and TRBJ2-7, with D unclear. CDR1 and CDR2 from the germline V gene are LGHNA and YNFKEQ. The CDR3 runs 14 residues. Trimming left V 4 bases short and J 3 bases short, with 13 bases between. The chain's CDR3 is CASSPSIGRYEQYF. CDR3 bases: TGTGCCAGCAGCCCCTCCATCGGTCGCTACGAGCAGTACTTC.

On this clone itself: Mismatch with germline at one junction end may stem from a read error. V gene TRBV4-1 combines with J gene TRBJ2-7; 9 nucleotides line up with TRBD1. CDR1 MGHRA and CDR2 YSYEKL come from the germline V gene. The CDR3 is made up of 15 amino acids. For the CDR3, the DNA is TGCCCCAGCAGCCGCCCGGGACAGGGAATTGTCGAGCAGTACTTC. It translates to CPSSRPGQGIVEQYF.

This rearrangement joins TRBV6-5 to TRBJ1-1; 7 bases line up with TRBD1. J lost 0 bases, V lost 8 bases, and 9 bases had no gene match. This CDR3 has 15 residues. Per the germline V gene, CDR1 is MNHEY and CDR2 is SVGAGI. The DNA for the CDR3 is TGTGCCAGCCTCTCGGGACAGTGGATGAACACTGAAGCTTTCTTT. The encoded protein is CASLSGQWMNTEAFF.